The source of this T cell receptor beta chain is a study of blood T cell repertoires in COVID-19. The assay was immunoSEQ multiplex PCR, and TCRdb's table has in-frame clones only and misses some. Counted here are hundreds of thousands of clones, around 84% occurring once; the ten biggest clones make up about 0.91%. Trimming stripped 3 bases from V and 3 bases from J, with 17 bases between. Germline V gene data show CDR1 as GTSNPN and CDR2 as SVGIG (reference sequence). The CDR3 covers 15 residues. The receptor's source is a man aged 40-55 years with acute or convalescent COVID-19. The chain employs TRBV30 and TRBJ1-1; a weak D match, TRBD1 (5 bases). Specimen: peripheral blood. CDR3 in amino acids: CAWSTSTGDYTEAFF. As DNA, the CDR3 is TGTGCCTGGAGCACCTCCACAGGAGATTACACTGAAGCTTTCTTT. The full variable domain, in which reference TRBV30 and TRBJ1-1 provide the parts outside the CDR3, is SQTIHQWPATLVQPVGSPLSLECTVEGTSNPNLYWYRQAAGRGLQLLFYSVGIGQISSEVPQNLSASRPQDRQFILSSKKLLLSDSGFYLCAWSTSTGDYTEAFFGQGTRLTVV.